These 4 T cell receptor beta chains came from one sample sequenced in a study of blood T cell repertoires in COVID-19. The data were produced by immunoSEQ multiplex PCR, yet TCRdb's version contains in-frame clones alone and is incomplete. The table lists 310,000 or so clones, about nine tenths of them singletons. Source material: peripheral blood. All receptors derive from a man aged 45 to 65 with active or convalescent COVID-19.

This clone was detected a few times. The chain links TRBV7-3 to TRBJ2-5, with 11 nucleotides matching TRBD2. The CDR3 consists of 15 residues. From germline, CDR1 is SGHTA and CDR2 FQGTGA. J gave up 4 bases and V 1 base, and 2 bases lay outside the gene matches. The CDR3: CASSLNGLAGETQYF. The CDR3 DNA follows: TGTGCCAGCAGCTTAAATGGACTAGCGGGAGAGACCCAGTACTTC.

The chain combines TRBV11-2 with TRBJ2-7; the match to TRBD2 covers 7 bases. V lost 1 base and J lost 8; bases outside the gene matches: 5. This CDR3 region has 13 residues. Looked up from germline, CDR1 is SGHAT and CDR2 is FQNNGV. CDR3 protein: CASSLGEGVQQYF. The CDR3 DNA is TGTGCCAGCAGCTTAGGGGAGGGTGTCCAGCAGTACTTC.

The CDR3 bases are TGTGCCAGCAGTGACCGGGACAGGGCCACTGAAGCTTTCTTT. Translated: CASSDRDRATEAFF. This chain links TRBV6-1 with TRBJ1-1; TRBD1 aligns across 9 bases. The germline gives CDR1 MNHNS, CDR2 SASEGT. The CDR3 totals 14 residues. Trimming took 3 bases from V and 4 from J; bases not matched to a gene: 3.

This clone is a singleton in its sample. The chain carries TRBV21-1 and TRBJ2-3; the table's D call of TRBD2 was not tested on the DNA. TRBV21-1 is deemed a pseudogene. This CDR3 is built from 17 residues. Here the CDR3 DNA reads TGTGCCAGCAGCAAACACGTGGCGGGGGGGCGGACAGATACGCAGTATTTT. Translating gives CASSKHVAGGRTDTQYF.